This TCR beta chain is drawn from a study of T cell responses to AZD1222 COVID-19 vaccine. Study findings and constraints: Vaccine-related CD4 TCRs covered spike, predominating at 160-218 and 743-854. Reportedly, nearly half of unique spike TCRs recognized epitopes outside B.1.351/B.1.1.7 mutations.

Data came from immunoSEQ multiplex PCR; TCRdb stores just in-frame clones and leaves some out. The repertoire consists of 90,000 to 100,000 clones, with nearly 90% occurring once and the leading ten covering around 3.1%. The CDR3 is 13 residues long. V lost 4 bases and J lost 2, with 8 bases in between. Per the germline V gene, CDR1 is SGHRS and CDR2 is YFSETQ. In the case of this clone: The antigen is not known.

The sequence was collected from an adult in good health. The rearrangement links TRBV5-1 to TRBJ2-3, with TRBD2 as a possible D gene (5 bases). Material: peripheral blood, obtained on day 0 of AZD1222 vaccination. CDR3: CASSTGITDTQYF. The CDR3 DNA follows: TGCGCCAGCAGCACGGGGATCACAGATACGCAGTATTTT.